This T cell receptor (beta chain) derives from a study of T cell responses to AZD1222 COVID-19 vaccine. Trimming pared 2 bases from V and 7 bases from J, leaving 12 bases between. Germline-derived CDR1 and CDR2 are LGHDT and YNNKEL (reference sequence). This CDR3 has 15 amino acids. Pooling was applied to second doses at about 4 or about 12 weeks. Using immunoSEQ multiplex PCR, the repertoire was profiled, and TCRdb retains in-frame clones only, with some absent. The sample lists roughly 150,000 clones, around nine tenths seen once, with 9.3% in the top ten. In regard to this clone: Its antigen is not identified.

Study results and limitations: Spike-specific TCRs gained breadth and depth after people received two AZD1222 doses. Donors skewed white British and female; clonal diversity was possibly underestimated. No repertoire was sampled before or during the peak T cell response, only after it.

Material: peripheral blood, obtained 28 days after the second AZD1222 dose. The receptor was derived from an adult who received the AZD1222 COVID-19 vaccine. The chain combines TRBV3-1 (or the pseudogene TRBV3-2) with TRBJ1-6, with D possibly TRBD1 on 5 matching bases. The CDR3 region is CASSQRGQGNSPLHF. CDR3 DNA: TGTGCCAGCAGCCAACGTGGGCAGGGCAATTCACCCCTCCACTTT.